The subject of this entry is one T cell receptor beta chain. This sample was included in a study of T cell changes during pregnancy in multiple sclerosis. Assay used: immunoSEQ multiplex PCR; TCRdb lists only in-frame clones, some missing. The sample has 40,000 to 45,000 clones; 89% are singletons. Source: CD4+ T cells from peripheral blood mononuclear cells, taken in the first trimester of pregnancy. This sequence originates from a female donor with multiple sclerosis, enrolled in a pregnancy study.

CDR3 DNA sequence: TGCGCCAGCAGCCAAGGGACTAGCGGGAGCACAGATACGCAGTATTTT. Its translation is CASSQGTSGSTDTQYF. The chain links TRBV4-1 to TRBJ2-3; 11 bases are a match to TRBD2. Germline CDR1 reads MGHRA; CDR2 reads YSYEKL. The V segment lost 1 base and the J segment 0 bases; nucleotides outside the gene matches: 0. The CDR3 consists of 16 residues.